The entry below gives a single T cell receptor beta chain sequence along with its context. At one of its ends the junction is not consistent with the germline gene, which may arise from a read error. Only in-frame clones appear in the TCRdb table, and some are missing; sequencing was by immunoSEQ multiplex PCR. This sample has approximately 120,000 clones; around 80% occur once, and the top ten carry about 25%. These data originate in a study of T cell responses to AZD1222 COVID-19 vaccine. The CDR3 has 12 residues. Germline V gene data show CDR1 as LNHNV and CDR2 as YYDKDF (reference sequence). This specimen consisted of peripheral blood, obtained 28 days after the second AZD1222 dose. The clonotype originates from an adult who received the AZD1222 COVID-19 vaccine. The V and J genes are TRBV15 and TRBJ2-1; D may be TRBD2 (5 bases). The CDR3 spells CATSRDRGREIF. The DNA of the CDR3 is TGTGCCACCAGCAGAGATCGGGGTAGGGAGATCTTC.